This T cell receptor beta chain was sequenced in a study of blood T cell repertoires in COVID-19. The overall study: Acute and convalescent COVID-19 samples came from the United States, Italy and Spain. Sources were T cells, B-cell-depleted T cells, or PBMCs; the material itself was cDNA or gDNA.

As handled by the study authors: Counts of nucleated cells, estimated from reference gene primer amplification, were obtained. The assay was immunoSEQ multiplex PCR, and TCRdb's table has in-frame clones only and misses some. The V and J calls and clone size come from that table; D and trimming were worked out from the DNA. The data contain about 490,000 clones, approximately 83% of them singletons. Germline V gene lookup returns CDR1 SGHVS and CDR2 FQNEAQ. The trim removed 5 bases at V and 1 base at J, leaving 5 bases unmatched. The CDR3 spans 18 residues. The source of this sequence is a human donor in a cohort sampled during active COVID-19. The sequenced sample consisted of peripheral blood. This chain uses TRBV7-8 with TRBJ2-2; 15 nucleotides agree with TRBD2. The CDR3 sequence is CASSLGLAGGLNTGELFF. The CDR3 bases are TGTGCCAGCAGCCTGGGACTAGCGGGAGGCTTGAACACCGGGGAGCTGTTTTTT. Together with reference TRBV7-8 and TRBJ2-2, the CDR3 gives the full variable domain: GAGVSQSPRYKVAKRGQDVALRCDPISGHVSLFWYQQALGQGPEFLTYFQNEAQLDKSGLPSDRFFAERPEGSVSTLKIQRTQQEDSAVYLCASSLGLAGGLNTGELFFGEGSRLTVL.